This T cell receptor (beta chain) was sequenced during a study of a mutant IDH1 vaccine in newly diagnosed glioma. On the study more broadly: Treated patients showed a male proportion of approximately 62%, a female proportion of about 40%, and a mean age of around 39 years.

Time point specified: baseline, week 1 (first vaccination visit). Treatment reported: pre-vaccination baseline after standard-of-care therapy. Generated by immunoSEQ multiplex PCR, the TCRdb table keeps only in-frame clones and is missing some. Of about 35,000 clones listed, more than 70% are singletons. CDR1 and CDR2 (germline): KGHSH, LQKENI. This CDR3 has 12 residues. Trimming took off 3 bases at V and 5 bases at J, with 7 bases between the two ends. The chain employs TRBV18 and TRBJ1-2; D is unclear. The starting material was peripheral blood mononuclear cells (PBMCs), obtained from a glioma patient treated with radiotherapy, temozolomide or both. The clonotype comes from a man aged 50 to 60 with glioma. Some clones in this sample may be carry-over from other donors' samples. CDR3 sequence: CASSPERYGYTF. DNA for the CDR3: TGTGCCAGCTCACCCGAGAGGTATGGCTACACCTTC.